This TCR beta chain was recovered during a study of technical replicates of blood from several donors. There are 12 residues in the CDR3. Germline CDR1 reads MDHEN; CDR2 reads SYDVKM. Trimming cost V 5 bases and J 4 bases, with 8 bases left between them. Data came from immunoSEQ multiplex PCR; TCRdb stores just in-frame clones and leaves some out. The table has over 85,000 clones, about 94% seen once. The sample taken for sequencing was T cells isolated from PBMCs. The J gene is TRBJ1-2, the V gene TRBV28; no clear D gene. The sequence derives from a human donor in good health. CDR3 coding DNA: TGTGCCAGCAGTCTCGTTTCCTATGGCTACACCTTC. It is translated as CASSLVSYGYTF.